This TCR beta chain originates from a study of T cell repertoires in cytomegalovirus infection. MiXCR was run by TCRdb on the reads, yielding one entry per CDR3 protein. The sample holds about 500,000 distinct CDR3 sequences, 30% to 40% seen once. This clonotype was seen a few times. Its antigen is currently unknown. V gave up 6 bases and J gave up 6 bases, with 23 bases separating them. The CDR3 is 16 amino acids. V gene TRBV12-3 or TRBV12-4 combines with J gene TRBJ1-2; no reliable D call. The source of this sequence is a human donor in good health (CMV status not recorded). Some clones in this sample may be carry-over from other donors' samples. The specimen comprised cultured PBMCs, sampled from culture after CMV antigen stimulation. In nucleotides, the CDR3 is TGTGCCAGCAGCTATCTTGGACTCCCTAAGGGTGATGGCTACACCTTC. Protein sequence: CASSYLGLPKGDGYTF.